Presented here are 8 T cell receptor beta chains from one specimen sequenced in a study of cytotoxic CD8 clonotypes in ibrutinib-treated CLL. Libraries were prepared by immunoSEQ multiplex PCR; TCRdb keeps only in-frame clonotypes and omits some of them. The table shows roughly 220,000 clones, with over 65% occurring only once. The source material was PBMCs, sampled after 12 months of ibrutinib treatment. These receptors all come from a human donor with chronic lymphocytic leukemia.

This sequence joins TRBV6-5 and TRBJ2-1, with TRBD2 identical over 9 bases. From germline, CDR1 is MNHEY and CDR2 SVGAGI. The J segment lost 12 bases and the V segment lost 5 bases, leaving 14 bases of the junction unmatched. The CDR3 runs to 15 residues. The CDR3 DNA is TGTGCCAGCAGTACTCTAGCGGGAACCCGCCGCGGGCAGTTCTTC. Translating gives CASSTLAGTRRGQFF.

V gene TRBV30 combines with J gene TRBJ2-7; possible D gene TRBD2, 6 bases. Germline loops: CDR1 GTSNPN, CDR2 SVGIG (reference sequence). The germline V and J ends were trimmed by 5 bases and 2 bases, with 16 bases remaining between them. This CDR3 spans 14 amino acids. The CDR3: CAWRASATPYEQYF. CDR3 coding DNA: TGTGCCTGGCGGGCTAGCGCCACACCCTACGAGCAGTACTTC.

This clone has just a few counts. This chain joins TRBV5-1 and TRBJ2-7; D is unresolved. Trimming left V 5 bases short and J 2 bases short, with 11 bases between. The V gene's germline CDR1 is SGHRS and CDR2 YFSETQ. The CDR3 runs 13 residues. CDR3 protein: CASSRSRTYEQYF. The CDR3 DNA follows: TGCGCCAGCAGTAGGTCACGGACCTACGAGCAGTACTTC.

Details on this clone: Other nucleotide sequences from this sample produce the same CDR3. The V and J genes are TRBV7-3 and TRBJ1-1; TRBD1 might be the D (6 bases). V was cut by 6 bases and J by 4 bases, with 12 bases left in between. Germline CDR1 reads SGHTA; CDR2 reads FQGTGA. CDR3 length: 13 amino acids. The CDR3 loop is CASRLGGGTEAFF. As DNA, the CDR3 is TGTGCCAGCAGGCTGGGAGGGGGCACTGAAGCTTTCTTT. The variable domain in full, completed from reference TRBV7-3 and TRBJ1-1, reads GAGVSQTPSNKVTEKGKYVELRCDPISGHTALYWYRQSLGQGPEFLIYFQGTGAADDSGLPNDRFFAVRPEGSVSTLKIQRTERGDSAVYLCASRLGGGTEAFFGQGTRLTVV.

The chain links TRBV14 to TRBJ2-7; no firm D call. The CDR3 is 14 amino acids. The germline V gene has CDR1 SGHDN and CDR2 FVKESK. V lost 4 bases to trimming and J lost 3 bases, with 13 bases between them. The CDR3 reads CASSPHVKGYEQYF. The CDR3 DNA reads TGTGCCAGCAGCCCACATGTTAAGGGCTACGAGCAGTACTTC.

This CDR3 reads CAAGPTPNEQFF. Here the CDR3 DNA reads TGTGCCGCCGGACCTACTCCCAATGAGCAGTTCTTC. The V call is TRBV15, the J call TRBJ2-1; D not certain. CDR1 is LNHNV, CDR2 YYDKDF, per germline (reference sequence). The CDR3 covers 12 residues. V lost 11 bases to trimming and J lost 6 bases, with 14 bases between them. Looking up the rest from reference TRBV15 and TRBJ2-1 gives the full variable domain: DAMVIQNPRYQVTQFGKPVTLSCSQTLNHNVMYWYQQKSSQAPKLLFHYYDKDFNNEADTPDNFQSRRPNTSFCFLDIRSPGLGDTAMYLCAAGPTPNEQFFGPGTRLTVL.

The gene calls are TRBV6-1 and TRBJ1-1; D gene uncertain. V dropped 0 bases and J dropped 11 bases, with 13 bases sitting between them. The CDR3 sequence is 13 residues long. From germline, CDR1 is MNHNS and CDR2 SASEGT. CDR3 sequence (DNA): TGTGCCAGCAGTGAAGCTGGACTTTTAGAGGCTTTCTTT. This sequence encodes CASSEAGLLEAFF.

The rearrangement joins TRBV7-9 to TRBJ1-6; D is unresolved. Trimming took 8 bases from V and 8 from J, leaving 13 bases between them. Germline CDR1 SEHNR, CDR2 FQNEAQ (reference sequence). The CDR3 length is 13 residues. The CDR3 nucleotides are TGTGCCAGCCGAACTGCAGTTGATTCACCCCTCCACTTT. This gives the protein CASRTAVDSPLHF.